This TCR beta chain was documented in a study of T cell repertoires in cytomegalovirus infection. As for this clonotype: Its antigen is currently unknown.

TCRdb recomputed calls from the reads with MiXCR, one row per CDR3 protein. Among 900,000 to 950,000 distinct CDR3 sequences, roughly a third were seen once, and the ten largest hold roughly 13%. V dropped 2 bases and J dropped 4; count of bases not matched to a gene: 5. Germline loops: CDR1 MNHNY, CDR2 SVGAGI (reference sequence). The length of the CDR3 is 15 residues. The chain carries TRBV6-6 and TRBJ2-3; 8 nucleotides align to TRBD1. This sequence originates from a human donor in good health (CMV status not recorded). Some clones in this sample may be carry-over from other donors' samples. The material was cultured CD8+ T cells from PBMCs, obtained from culture after CMV antigen stimulation. The DNA for the CDR3 is TGTGCCAGCAGTTACCGTCAGGGGGCCGCAGATACGCAGTATTTT. This translates into CASSYRQGAADTQYF.